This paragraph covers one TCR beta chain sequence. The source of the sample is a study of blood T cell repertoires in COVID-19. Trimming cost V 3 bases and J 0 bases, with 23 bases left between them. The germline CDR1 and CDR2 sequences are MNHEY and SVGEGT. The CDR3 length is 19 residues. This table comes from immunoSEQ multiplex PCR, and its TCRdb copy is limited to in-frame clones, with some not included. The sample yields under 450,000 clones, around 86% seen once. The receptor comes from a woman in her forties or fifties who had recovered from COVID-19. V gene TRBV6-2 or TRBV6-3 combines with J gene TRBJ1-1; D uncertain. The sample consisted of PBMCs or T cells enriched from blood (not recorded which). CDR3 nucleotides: TGTGCCAGCAGTTATTTAGTTTCCAAACAGAGAACCATGAACACTGAAGCTTTCTTT. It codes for CASSYLVSKQRTMNTEAFF.